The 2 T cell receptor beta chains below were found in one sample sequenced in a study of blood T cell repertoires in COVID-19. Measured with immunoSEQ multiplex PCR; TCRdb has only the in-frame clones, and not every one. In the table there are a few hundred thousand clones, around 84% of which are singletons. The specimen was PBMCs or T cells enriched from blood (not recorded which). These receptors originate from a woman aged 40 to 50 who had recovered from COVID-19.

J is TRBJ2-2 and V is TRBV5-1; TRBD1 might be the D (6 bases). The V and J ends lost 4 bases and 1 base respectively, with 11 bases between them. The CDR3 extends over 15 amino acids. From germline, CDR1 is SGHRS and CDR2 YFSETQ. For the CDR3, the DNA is TGCGCCAGCAGCGCGGAGACAGGGAACACCGGGGAGCTGTTTTTT. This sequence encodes CASSAETGNTGELFF.

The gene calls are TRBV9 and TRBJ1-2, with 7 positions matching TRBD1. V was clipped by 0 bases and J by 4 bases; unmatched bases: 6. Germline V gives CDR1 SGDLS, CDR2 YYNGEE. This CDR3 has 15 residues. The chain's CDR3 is CASSVGSQGGYGYTF. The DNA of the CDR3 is TGTGCCAGCAGCGTAGGTTCCCAGGGGGGCTATGGCTACACCTTC.